One sample yielded the 24 T cell receptor beta chains listed below, sequenced in a study of response to subunit inactivated influenza vaccine. TCRdb reanalysed the RT-PCR reads using MiXCR and keeps one entry per CDR3 protein. The sample carries a few hundred thousand distinct CDR3 sequences, 14% recorded once. The starting material was PBMCs from blood, obtained about 13 days after vaccination. These TCRs come from a man aged 50 to 59 who received an inactivated influenza vaccine.

The chain links TRBV11-2 to TRBJ2-1, with D hard to call. Germline CDR1 and CDR2: SGHAT and FQNNGV. CDR3 length: 19 amino acids. Trimming removed 0 bases from V and 6 bases from J, with 24 bases in between. The CDR3 DNA follows: TGTGCCAGCAGCTTAGATCGACTTATGGCGGCGGTTAAACCCAATGAGCAGTTCTTC. It specifies CASSLDRLMAAVKPNEQFF.

The chain carries TRBV6-2 or TRBV6-3 and TRBJ2-1; possible D gene TRBD1, 5 bases. Germline CDR1 and CDR2: MNHEY and SVGEGT. The CDR3 has 12 amino acids. Deletions cut 6 bases from V and 8 bases from J, with 11 bases between. DNA of the CDR3: TGTGCCAGCAGAAATCAGGGCTATGAGCAGTTCTTC. It translates to CASRNQGYEQFF.

V and J are TRBV5-6 and TRBJ1-6; D is perhaps TRBD1 (6 bases). Trimming left V 2 bases short and J 9 bases short, with 15 bases between. Germline-derived CDR1 and CDR2 are SGHDT and YYEEEE. The CDR3 is 15 amino acids. CDR3 sequence: CASSFEQGIISPLHF. As DNA, the CDR3 is TGTGCCAGCAGCTTCGAACAGGGCATAATTTCACCCCTCCACTTT.

This clonotype occurred a few times. The V call is TRBV7-9, the J call TRBJ2-5; D perhaps matches TRBD1 (5 bases). The CDR3 runs to 13 residues. Trimming took off 5 bases at V and 4 bases at J, with 11 bases between the two ends. Germline V gene data show CDR1 as SEHNR and CDR2 as FQNEAQ (reference sequence). DNA for the CDR3: TGTGCCAGCAGCCGTGTTGGGGCAGAGACCCAGTACTTC. Protein sequence: CASSRVGAETQYF.

There are many counts of this clonotype. This chain links TRBV12-3 or TRBV12-4 with TRBJ2-2; 10 bases match TRBD2. The J segment lost 3 bases and the V segment lost 6 bases, leaving 7 bases of the junction unmatched. The CDR3 length is 16 residues. CDR3 in amino acids: CASSTKREGDTGELFF. CDR3 DNA sequence: TGTGCCAGCAGCACTAAGCGGGAGGGGGACACCGGGGAGCTGTTTTTT.

The V call is TRBV19, the J call TRBJ2-3; D is undetermined. In germline, CDR1 is LNHDA, CDR2 SQIVND (reference sequence). The CDR3 consists of 13 residues. V dropped 3 bases and J dropped 5 bases, with 9 bases sitting between them. The CDR3 spells CASSISSGDTQYF. The CDR3 region has the DNA TGTGCCAGTAGTATTTCATCGGGAGATACGCAGTATTTT.

In its sample, this clonotype was seen a few times. The CDR3 DNA sequence: TGTGCCAGCAGCCCCGACTCGGATACGCAGTATTTT. This codes for CASSPDSDTQYF. The chain recombines TRBV7-2 with TRBJ2-3; D unresolved. The germline V gene encodes CDR1 SGHTA and CDR2 FQGNSA. The CDR3 contains 12 residues. The germline V and J ends were trimmed by 5 bases and 6 bases, with 9 bases remaining between them.

The chain is built from TRBV19 and TRBJ2-7, with D tentatively TRBD1 or TRBD2 (5 bases each). The CDR3 is 14 residues long. The germline V and J ends were trimmed by 5 bases and 4 bases, with 15 bases remaining between them. The germline CDR1 and CDR2 sequences are LNHDA and SQIVND (reference sequence). This CDR3 is CASSPGTDRYEQYF. The CDR3 nucleotides are TGTGCCAGTAGTCCCGGGACGGATCGTTACGAGCAGTACTTC.

This clonotype occurred a few times. This rearrangement joins TRBV2 to TRBJ2-7; tentatively, D is TRBD1 (6 bases). CDR3 length: 14 amino acids. Germline CDR1 SNHLY, CDR2 FYNNEI. V gave up 2 bases and J gave up 2 bases, with 10 bases separating them. For the CDR3, the DNA is TGTGCCAGCAGTGAACAGCCAGGGGCCTACGAGCAGTACTTC. Translating gives CASSEQPGAYEQYF.

This chain connects TRBV2 to TRBJ2-6; D uncertain. CDR1 is SNHLY, CDR2 FYNNEI, per germline. This CDR3 has 16 amino acids. V gave up 7 bases and J gave up 0 bases, with 13 bases separating them. CDR3 in amino acids: CASNSGTTSGANVLTF. CDR3 bases: TGTGCCAGCAACTCCGGTACTACCTCTGGGGCCAACGTCCTGACTTTC.

The chain joins TRBV15 to TRBJ2-1; the D call may be TRBD1 or TRBD2 (6 bases each). The CDR3 is 12 amino acids. Deletions cut 8 bases from V and 8 bases from J, with 13 bases between. CDR1 is LNHNV, CDR2 YYDKDF, per germline (reference sequence). CDR3 amino acids: CATSAEGDEQFF. CDR3 DNA sequence: TGTGCCACCTCGGCGGAGGGGGATGAGCAGTTCTTC.

This rearrangement joins TRBV7-2 to TRBJ2-3; no clear D gene. Trimming pared 3 bases from V and 2 bases from J, leaving 6 bases between. The CDR3 spans 13 residues. Per the germline V gene, CDR1 is SGHTA and CDR2 is FQGNSA. The CDR3 loop is CASSFTNTDTQYF. For the CDR3, the DNA is TGTGCCAGCAGCTTTACCAACACAGATACGCAGTATTTT.

The genes are TRBV10-3 and TRBJ2-7; D unresolved. CDR3 size: 13 residues. Germline V lookup: CDR1 ENHRY, CDR2 SYGVKD. V was pared by 6 bases and J by 0 bases, with 9 bases between. CDR3 sequence reads: CAIRQEISYEQYF. The CDR3 coding sequence is TGTGCCATCAGACAAGAAATCTCCTACGAGCAGTACTTC.

This clonotype has only a few counts. The rearrangement joins TRBV6-2 or TRBV6-3 to TRBJ1-2, with D maybe TRBD1 (6 bases). Trimming took off 5 bases at V and 3 bases at J, with 19 bases between the two ends. CDR3 length equals 16 residues. Looked up from germline, CDR1 is MNHEY and CDR2 is SVGEGT. CDR3 in DNA: TGTGCCAGCAGTGATCCTCGTGCTCCAGGGGACTATGGCTACACCTTC. The encoded protein is CASSDPRAPGDYGYTF.

This clonotype was recorded at least ten times. The chain carries TRBV5-1 and TRBJ1-1; D is unclear. Between the trimmed V and J ends, which lost 5 bases and 0 bases, there was a span of 8 bases. Germline values: CDR1 SGHRS, CDR2 YFSETQ. The CDR3 contains 13 residues. The CDR3 sequence is CASSRLMNTEAFF. The CDR3, as DNA: TGCGCCAGCAGTCGGTTGATGAACACTGAAGCTTTCTTT.

This clonotype was recorded a few times. The chain combines TRBV20-1 with TRBJ2-1; D uncertain. Trimming stripped 6 bases from V and 6 bases from J, with 12 bases between. The CDR3 is 12 residues long. From germline, CDR1 is DFQATT and CDR2 SNEGSKA (reference sequence). This CDR3 is CSALDRFNEQFF. As DNA, the CDR3 is TGCAGTGCCCTAGACCGATTCAATGAGCAGTTCTTC.

The V gene is TRBV5-6, the J gene TRBJ2-3, with a weak D call TRBD2 (6 bases). The ends were cut back, 4 bases at V and 5 bases at J, with 14 bases in the middle. This CDR3 contains 14 residues. CDR1 and CDR2 from the germline V gene are SGHDT and YYEEEE. The CDR3 loop is CASSRGGEVDTQYF. The CDR3 DNA reads TGTGCCAGCAGCCGAGGCGGGGAGGTAGATACGCAGTATTTT. Combining the CDR3 with reference TRBV5-6 and TRBJ2-3 gives the whole variable domain DAGVTQSPTHLIKTRGQQVTLRCSPKSGHDTVSWYQQALGQGPQFIFQYYEEEERQRGNFPDRFSGHQFPNYSSELNVNALLLGDSALYLCASSRGGEVDTQYFGPGTRLTVL.

V is TRBV7-6 and J is TRBJ2-7, with 10 bases that match TRBD1. Germline CDR1 SGHVS, CDR2 FNYEAQ. The J segment lost 3 bases and the V segment lost 6 bases, leaving 8 bases of the junction unmatched. This CDR3 is built from 15 residues. The DNA for the CDR3 is TGTGCCAGCAGTCAGGGGGGGACAGGGGACTACGAGCAGTACTTC. Its protein is CASSQGGTGDYEQYF. The whole variable domain, remainder taken from reference TRBV7-6 and TRBJ2-7, is GAGVSQSPRYKVTKRGQDVALRCDPISGHVSLYWYRQALGQGPEFLTYFNYEAQQDKSGLPNDRFSAERPEGSISTLTIQRTEQRDSAMYRCASSQGGTGDYEQYFGPGTRLTVT.

This chain connects TRBV21-1 to TRBJ1-1; the D segment call TRBD1 is taken from the table without a DNA check. TRBV21-1 is a listed pseudogene. The CDR3 runs to 17 residues. In DNA, the CDR3 is TGTGCCAGCAGCCCCCCGTTGGGTTGTGGGGACAATACTGAAGCTTTCTTT. Amino acids: CASSPPLGCGDNTEAFF.

This clonotype was seen ten or more times. V usage is TRBV3-1 and J usage is TRBJ2-7; no clear D gene. The CDR3 extends over 11 amino acids. Germline V gene lookup returns CDR1 LGHDT and CDR2 YNNKEL (reference sequence). V lost 1 base and J lost 5, with 3 bases in between. This CDR3 is CASSQGHEQYF. In DNA form, the CDR3 reads TGTGCCAGCAGCCAAGGTCACGAGCAGTACTTC.

The genes are TRBV5-1 and TRBJ2-5; D tentatively fits TRBD1 or TRBD2 (6 bases each). The CDR3 loop spans 14 amino acids. V was cut by 7 bases and J by 1 base, with 14 bases left in between. Germline CDR1 and CDR2: SGHRS and YFSETQ. The CDR3 region is CASRGTPSQETQYF. The CDR3 coding sequence is TGCGCCAGCCGCGGGACACCCTCCCAAGAGACCCAGTACTTC.

The chain couples TRBV28 to TRBJ2-7, with TRBD2 matching 11 bases. Germline-derived CDR1 and CDR2 are MDHEN and SYDVKM. The CDR3 extends over 14 amino acids. Losses at the gene ends were 7 bases for V and 4 bases for J; bases not matched to a gene: 6. The CDR3 nucleotides read TGTGCCAGCAAAGGGACTAGCGGATTATACGAGCAGTACTTC. This sequence encodes CASKGTSGLYEQYF. The complete variable domain, with remaining parts taken from reference TRBV28 and TRBJ2-7, reads DVKVTQSSRYLVKRTGEKVFLECVQDMDHENMFWYRQDPGLGLRLIYFSYDVKMKEKGDIPEGYSVSREKKERFSLILESASTNQTSMYLCASKGTSGLYEQYFGPGTRLTVT.

In its sample, this clonotype was seen many times. The CDR3 is CATSGGTGRWTDTQYF. The CDR3 nucleotides are TGTGCCACCAGTGGTGGGACAGGGAGATGGACAGATACGCAGTATTTT. The chain joins TRBV24-1 to TRBJ2-3; 9 bases are a match to TRBD1. This CDR3 region has 16 residues. V shed 5 bases and J 3 bases; nucleotides not matched to a gene: 8. The germline V gene has CDR1 KGHDR and CDR2 SFDVKD.

This clonotype was observed a few times. The rearrangement links TRBV6-5 to TRBJ2-3; 8 positions agree with TRBD2. V gave up 0 bases and J gave up 2 bases; unmatched junction bases: 10. This CDR3 spans 18 amino acids. Per the germline V gene, CDR1 is MNHEY and CDR2 is SVGAGI. CDR3 nucleotides: TGTGCCAGCAGTTACTCGCATTTCGGGGGGGAGCTCACAGATACGCAGTATTTT. Its translation is CASSYSHFGGELTDTQYF.